These 23 T cell receptor beta chains were all obtained from the same sample, sequenced in a study of cytomegalovirus exposure and HLA in healthy donors. PCR employed 60 Vbeta and 13 Jbeta primers. The method was immunoSEQ multiplex PCR; TCRdb's version includes in-frame clones alone and lacks a portion of them. This sample has over 150,000 clones, with around 76% found just once. Source material: PBMCs. All receptors come from a man between 60 and 75 years old in good health and CMV-seronegative.

The chain has TRBV9 and TRBJ1-6, with 8 bases lining up with TRBD1. The CDR3 has 15 residues. J was trimmed by 9 bases and V by 0 bases; bases with no gene match: 5. CDR1 is SGDLS, CDR2 YYNGEE, per germline. CDR3 sequence: CASSVVDREGSPLHF. CDR3 nucleotide sequence: TGTGCCAGCAGCGTAGTGGACAGGGAGGGTTCACCCCTCCACTTT.

This clone was counted between two and nine times. This chain links TRBV5-1 with TRBJ1-4; 7 bases are a match to TRBD1. Unmatched junction bases numbered 11, after V lost 7 bases and J lost 5 bases. This CDR3 has 15 amino acids. Looked up from germline, CDR1 is SGHRS and CDR2 is YFSETQ. The CDR3 sequence: CASREQTGLNEKLFF. The CDR3 coding sequence is TGCGCCAGCCGAGAACAGACAGGGTTAAATGAAAAACTGTTTTTT. Drawing the rest from reference TRBV5-1 and TRBJ1-4, the complete variable domain is KAGVTQTPRYLIKTRGQQVTLSCSPISGHRSVSWYQQTPGQGLQFLFEYFSETQRNKGNFPGRFSGRQFSNSRSEMNVSTLELGDSALYLCASREQTGLNEKLFFGSGTQLSVL.

This clone was seen only once. This chain connects TRBV28 to TRBJ1-1; 10 bases align to TRBD1. J gave up 9 bases and V 5 bases, and 9 bases lay outside the gene matches. This CDR3 spans 14 amino acids. Germline CDR1 is MDHEN and CDR2 is SYDVKM. This chain's CDR3 is CASSRPGTGVKAFF. CDR3 DNA sequence: TGTGCCAGCAGTCGACCCGGGACAGGGGTGAAAGCTTTCTTT. The full variable domain, completed using reference TRBV28 and TRBJ1-1, is DVKVTQSSRYLVKRTGEKVFLECVQDMDHENMFWYRQDPGLGLRLIYFSYDVKMKEKGDIPEGYSVSREKKERFSLILESASTNQTSMYLCASSRPGTGVKAFFGQGTRLTVV.

This chain links TRBV7-2 with TRBJ2-1; TRBD2 is a possible D gene (7 bases). Trimming shortened V by 2 bases and J by 4 bases, and 12 bases separated the two germline ends. The CDR3 length is 15 residues. Germline values: CDR1 SGHTA, CDR2 FQGNSA. CDR3 in amino acids: CASSLMRGQYNEQFF. The DNA for the CDR3 is TGTGCCAGCAGCTTAATGCGGGGGCAGTACAATGAGCAGTTCTTC. Drawing the rest from reference TRBV7-2 and TRBJ2-1, the complete variable domain is GAGVSQSPSNKVTEKGKDVELRCDPISGHTALYWYRQSLGQGLEFLIYFQGNSAPDKSGLPSDRFSAERTGGSVSTLTIQRTQQEDSAVYLCASSLMRGQYNEQFFGPGTRLTVL.

This clone was seen only a few times. J is TRBJ2-7 and V is TRBV19, with a possible D match to TRBD1 (6 bases). Germline assignment: CDR1 LNHDA and CDR2 SQIVND (reference sequence). V was trimmed by 6 bases and J by 3 bases, leaving 15 bases between them. The CDR3 is 14 residues long. CDR3: CASRHRDRNYEQYF. As DNA, the CDR3 is TGTGCCAGTAGGCACAGGGACCGTAACTACGAGCAGTACTTC.

This clone was seen more than once but under ten times. The J gene is TRBJ1-5, the V gene TRBV18; D is possibly TRBD1 (6 bases). Germline assignment: CDR1 KGHSH and CDR2 LQKENI. The CDR3 has 13 amino acids. The V end was cut by 4 bases, the J end by 4 bases, with 8 bases between. The DNA of the CDR3 is TGTGCCAGCTCACAGGGGGAGAATCAGCCCCAGCATTTT. Amino acid sequence: CASSQGENQPQHF.

This clone has more than one count but fewer than ten. This rearrangement joins TRBV7-8 to TRBJ2-7; 10 bases are a match to TRBD1. J was trimmed by 5 bases and V by 1 base; bases with no gene match: 8. The CDR3 spans 16 residues. Germline V gives CDR1 SGHVS, CDR2 FQNEAQ. The CDR3 DNA follows: TGTGCCAGCAGCTTAGGGGATTCCGGGACAGGGGACGAGCAGTACTTC. Encoded protein: CASSLGDSGTGDEQYF.

This clone was detected only once. The chain links TRBV18 to TRBJ2-5; a possible D gene is TRBD1 (6 bases). V lost 3 bases and J 2 bases, leaving 16 bases between the germline ends. The germline gives CDR1 KGHSH, CDR2 LQKENI. The CDR3 has 16 residues. This chain's CDR3 is CASSPNAGEIQETQYF. CDR3 DNA sequence: TGTGCCAGCTCACCGAATGCAGGGGAGATACAAGAGACCCAGTACTTC.

This clone has only a few counts. This chain uses TRBV7-2 with TRBJ2-7, with TRBD2 matching over 13 bases. Germline CDR1 and CDR2: SGHTA and FQGNSA. Trimming cost V 5 bases and J 7 bases; bases outside gene matches: 8. There are 15 residues in the CDR3. CDR3 nucleotides: TGTGCCAGCAGCCCCACTAGCGGGAGGGCGGGGGAGCAGTACTTC. It specifies CASSPTSGRAGEQYF.

The rearrangement joins TRBV29-1 to TRBJ1-1, with 7 bases fitting TRBD1. The length of the CDR3 is 13 residues. V lost 0 bases and J lost 12; bases outside the gene matches: 10. The germline gives CDR1 SQVTM, CDR2 ANQGSEA. The CDR3 here is CSVEEGRDSTTFF. The CDR3 DNA sequence: TGCAGCGTTGAAGAGGGAAGGGACAGTACAACTTTCTTT.

This chain uses TRBV28 with TRBJ1-2; 7 nucleotides agree with TRBD1. Germline assignment: CDR1 MDHEN and CDR2 SYDVKM. Trimming cost V 2 bases and J 4 bases; bases outside gene matches: 1. The CDR3 extends over 13 amino acids. The CDR3 nucleotides read TGTGCCAGCAGTTTAGACAGGGCCTATGGCTACACCTTC. Its translation: CASSLDRAYGYTF.

In its sample, this clone was seen a few times. The genes are TRBV6-5 and TRBJ2-7; 7 bases line up with TRBD2. The CDR3 runs to 15 residues. Germline values: CDR1 MNHEY, CDR2 SVGAGI. Trimming took 4 bases from V and 1 from J; bases not matched to a gene: 7. This CDR3 reads CASSSLAGVSYEQYF. Written as DNA, the CDR3 is TGTGCCAGCAGTTCCTTGGCGGGGGTATCCTACGAGCAGTACTTC.

CDR3 sequence: CAWSVGEDQPQHF. CDR3 coding DNA: TGTGCCTGGAGTGTAGGCGAGGATCAGCCCCAGCATTTT. The genes are TRBV30 and TRBJ1-5; unclear D gene. This CDR3 has 13 residues. V shed 0 bases and J shed 5 bases, with 8 bases lying between them. CDR1 is GTSNPN and CDR2 is SVGIG in the germline V gene (reference sequence).

The V and J genes are TRBV7-2 and TRBJ1-4; tentatively, D is TRBD1 (6 bases). The CDR3 is 18 residues long. V was trimmed by 3 bases and J by 7 bases, leaving 24 bases between them. CDR1 and CDR2 (germline): SGHTA, FQGNSA. The CDR3 protein is CASSLRPGQQLIGEKLFF. CDR3 DNA: TGTGCCAGCAGCTTGAGGCCCGGACAGCAGCTAATCGGTGAAAAACTGTTTTTT.

This clone was detected only once. The J gene is TRBJ1-2, the V gene TRBV28, with a tentative D call TRBD1 (6 bases). The CDR3 covers 15 residues. Germline CDR1 reads MDHEN; CDR2 reads SYDVKM. Deletions cut 4 bases from V and 4 bases from J, with 16 bases between. In DNA, the CDR3 is TGTGCCAGCAGTTCGGAGGGGGGGCAGAGCTATGGCTACACCTTC. Its translation is CASSSEGGQSYGYTF.

The V and J genes are TRBV5-4 and TRBJ2-3, with TRBD2 matching 14 bases. Germline V gives CDR1 SGHNT, CDR2 YYREEE (reference sequence). The CDR3 runs to 16 residues. The ends lost 4 bases at V and 3 bases at J; junction bases unmatched: 4. In nucleotides, the CDR3 is TGTGCCAGCAGCCAAGGACTAGCGGGAGGAACAGATACGCAGTATTTT. This encodes CASSQGLAGGTDTQYF.

The chain links TRBV5-8 to TRBJ2-7, with 8 bases identical to TRBD1. V was clipped by 0 bases and J by 2 bases; unmatched bases: 4. This CDR3 has 15 residues. Germline V gives CDR1 SGHTS, CDR2 YDEGEE. The CDR3, as DNA: TGTGCCAGCAGCTTGGGACAGGGGCAAGCCTACGAGCAGTACTTC. Translating gives CASSLGQGQAYEQYF. Full variable domain (remainder filled in from reference TRBV5-8 and TRBJ2-7): EAGVTQSPTHLIKTRGQQATLRCSPISGHTSVYWYQQALGLGLQFLLWYDEGEERNRGNFPPRFSGRQFPNYSSELNVNALELEDSALYLCASSLGQGQAYEQYFGPGTRLTVT.

This clone has more than one count but fewer than ten. The gene calls are TRBV28 and TRBJ1-3; maybe TRBD1 (6 bases). This CDR3 contains 16 residues. V shed 5 bases and J shed 0 bases, with 14 bases lying between them. Germline V gene sequence: CDR1 MDHEN, CDR2 SYDVKM. Written as DNA, the CDR3 is TGTGCCAGCAGTCTCCTGTGGACAGACTCTGGAAACACCATATATTTT. It encodes CASSLLWTDSGNTIYF.

The gene calls are TRBV28 and TRBJ1-2, with 7 nucleotides matching TRBD1. V shed 7 bases and J 0 bases; nucleotides not matched to a gene: 11. The CDR3 spans 16 residues. The germline CDR1 and CDR2 sequences are MDHEN and SYDVKM. The CDR3: CASTLGGQTTNYGYTF. CDR3 DNA sequence: TGTGCCAGCACCCTTGGGGGACAGACCACTAACTATGGCTACACCTTC.

This chain uses TRBV27 with TRBJ1-4, with D possibly matching TRBD1 (6 bases). This CDR3 is built from 15 residues. Trimming shortened V by 5 bases and J by 2 bases, and 12 bases separated the two germline ends. The germline V gene has CDR1 MNHEY and CDR2 SMNVEV (reference sequence). The CDR3, as DNA: TGTGCCAGCAGTCCGAACAGGGCGACTAATGAAAAACTGTTTTTT. The encoded protein is CASSPNRATNEKLFF.

The chain couples TRBV18 to TRBJ2-2; D is unclear. This CDR3 is 15 amino acids long. V lost 6 bases and J lost 6, with 17 bases in between. Germline CDR1 and CDR2: KGHSH and LQKENI. The CDR3 DNA sequence: TGTGCCAGCTCCCTAGAGGTTACACGGTCCGGGGAGCTGTTTTTT. Protein: CASSLEVTRSGELFF.

V usage is TRBV10-2 and J usage is TRBJ2-3, with TRBD2 matching over 9 bases. The CDR3 length is 17 residues. In germline, CDR1 is WSHSY, CDR2 SAAADI. V was clipped by 3 bases and J by 0 bases; unmatched bases: 7. CDR3 region: CASSDGGGGVSTDTQYF. For the CDR3, the DNA is TGCGCCAGCAGTGATGGCGGGGGGGGTGTTAGCACAGATACGCAGTATTTT.

This clone appeared once. The rearrangement links TRBV7-6 to TRBJ2-1; 10 positions match TRBD2. With 5 bases clipped from V and 5 bases from J, the junction kept 9 bases outside the gene matches. The germline V gene encodes CDR1 SGHVS and CDR2 FNYEAQ. The CDR3 has 16 amino acids. The chain's CDR3 is CASSQNPSGGNNEQFF. CDR3 in DNA: TGTGCCAGCAGCCAAAACCCTAGCGGGGGAAACAATGAGCAGTTCTTC. The complete variable domain, with remaining parts taken from reference TRBV7-6 and TRBJ2-1, reads GAGVSQSPRYKVTKRGQDVALRCDPISGHVSLYWYRQALGQGPEFLTYFNYEAQQDKSGLPNDRFSAERPEGSISTLTIQRTEQRDSAMYRCASSQNPSGGNNEQFFGPGTRLTVL.